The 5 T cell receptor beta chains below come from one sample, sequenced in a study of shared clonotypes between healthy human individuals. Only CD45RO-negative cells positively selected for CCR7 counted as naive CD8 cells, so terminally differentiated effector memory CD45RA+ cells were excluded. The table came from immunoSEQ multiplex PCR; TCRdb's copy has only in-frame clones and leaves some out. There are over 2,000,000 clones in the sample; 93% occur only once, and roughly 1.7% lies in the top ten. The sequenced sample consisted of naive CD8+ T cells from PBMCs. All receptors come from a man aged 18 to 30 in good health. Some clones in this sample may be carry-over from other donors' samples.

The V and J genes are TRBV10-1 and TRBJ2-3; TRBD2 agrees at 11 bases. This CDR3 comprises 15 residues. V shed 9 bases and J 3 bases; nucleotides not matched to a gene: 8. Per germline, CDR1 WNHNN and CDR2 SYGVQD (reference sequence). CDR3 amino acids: CASLAGGTSTDTQYF. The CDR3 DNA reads TGCGCCAGTTTAGCGGGAGGGACTTCTACAGATACGCAGTATTTT.

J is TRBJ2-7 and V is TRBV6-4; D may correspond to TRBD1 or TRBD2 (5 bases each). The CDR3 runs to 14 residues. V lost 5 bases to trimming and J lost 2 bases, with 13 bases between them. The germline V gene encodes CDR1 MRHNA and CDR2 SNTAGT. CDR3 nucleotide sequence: TGTGCCAGCAGTAGGCGGGTGGGGGCCTACGAGCAGTACTTC. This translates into CASSRRVGAYEQYF.

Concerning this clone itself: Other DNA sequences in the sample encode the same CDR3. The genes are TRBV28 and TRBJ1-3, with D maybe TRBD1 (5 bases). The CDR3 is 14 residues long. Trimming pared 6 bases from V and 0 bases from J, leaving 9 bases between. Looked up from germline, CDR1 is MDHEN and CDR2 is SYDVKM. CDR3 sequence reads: CASSPGTSGNTIYF. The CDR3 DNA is TGTGCCAGCAGCCCAGGGACCTCTGGAAACACCATATATTTT. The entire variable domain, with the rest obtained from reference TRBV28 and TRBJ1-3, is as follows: DVKVTQSSRYLVKRTGEKVFLECVQDMDHENMFWYRQDPGLGLRLIYFSYDVKMKEKGDIPEGYSVSREKKERFSLILESASTNQTSMYLCASSPGTSGNTIYFGEGSWLTVV.

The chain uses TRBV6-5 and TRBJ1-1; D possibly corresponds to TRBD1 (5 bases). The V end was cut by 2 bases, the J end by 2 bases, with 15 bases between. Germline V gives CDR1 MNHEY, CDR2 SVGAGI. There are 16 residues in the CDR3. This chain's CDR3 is CASSYTLGRGNTEAFF. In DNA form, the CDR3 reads TGTGCCAGCAGTTACACCCTAGGGAGGGGAAACACTGAAGCTTTCTTT.

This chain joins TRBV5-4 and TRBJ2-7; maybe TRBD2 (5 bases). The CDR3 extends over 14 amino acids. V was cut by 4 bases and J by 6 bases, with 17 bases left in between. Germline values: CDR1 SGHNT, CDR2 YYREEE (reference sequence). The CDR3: CASSANPEGFEQYF. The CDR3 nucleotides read TGTGCCAGCAGCGCAAACCCTGAGGGATTCGAGCAGTACTTC.